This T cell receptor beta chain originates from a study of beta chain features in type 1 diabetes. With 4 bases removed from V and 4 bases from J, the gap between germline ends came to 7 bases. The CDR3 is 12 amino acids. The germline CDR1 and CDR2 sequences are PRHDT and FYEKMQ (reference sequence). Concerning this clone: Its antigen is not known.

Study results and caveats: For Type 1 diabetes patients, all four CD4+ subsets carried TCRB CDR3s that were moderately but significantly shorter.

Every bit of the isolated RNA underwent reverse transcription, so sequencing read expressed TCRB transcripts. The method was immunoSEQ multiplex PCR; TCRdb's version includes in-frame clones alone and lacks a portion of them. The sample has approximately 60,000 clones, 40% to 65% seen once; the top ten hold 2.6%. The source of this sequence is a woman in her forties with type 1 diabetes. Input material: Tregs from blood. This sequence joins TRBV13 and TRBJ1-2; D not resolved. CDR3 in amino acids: CASSYNTYGYTF. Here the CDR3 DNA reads TGTGCCAGCAGCTATAACACCTATGGCTACACCTTC.